These 8 T cell receptor beta chains were all obtained from the same sample, sequenced in a study of blood T cell repertoires in COVID-19. Repertoires were generated with immunoSEQ multiplex PCR, while TCRdb's copy carries only in-frame clones and drops some. The sample contains roughly 190,000 clones, 75% to 90% of which appear only once. Sequenced sample: PBMCs or T cells enriched from blood (not recorded which). Receptor source: a woman between 18 and 30 years old who had recovered from COVID-19.

The chain recombines TRBV6-2 or TRBV6-3 with TRBJ1-2, with D perhaps matching TRBD1 (6 bases). Trimming shortened V by 4 bases and J by 7 bases, and 7 bases separated the two germline ends. This CDR3 contains 11 residues. Looked up from germline, CDR1 is MNHEY and CDR2 is SVGEGT. The CDR3 is CASSLGGGYTF. The DNA for the CDR3 is TGTGCCAGCAGTTTAGGGGGTGGCTACACCTTC.

V is TRBV27 and J is TRBJ1-1; D is undetermined. The V and J ends lost 2 bases and 1 base respectively, with 5 bases between them. Germline CDR1 reads MNHEY; CDR2 reads SMNVEV (reference sequence). The CDR3 sequence is 13 residues long. CDR3 DNA: TGTGCCAGCAGTTTAAGAGAGAACACTGAAGCTTTCTTT. Its protein product is CASSLRENTEAFF.

This clone is a singleton in its sample. The V call is TRBV7-8, the J call TRBJ1-2; D possibly corresponds to TRBD1 (6 bases). V dropped 1 base and J dropped 1 base, with 10 bases sitting between them. CDR1 SGHVS and CDR2 FQNEAQ come from the germline V gene. This CDR3 comprises 15 residues. The CDR3 reads CASSLVTGNNYGYTF. The CDR3 region has the DNA TGTGCCAGCAGCTTAGTCACAGGGAATAACTATGGCTACACCTTC.

The CDR3 spells CAWSLYSGTSLYNEQFF. The CDR3, as DNA: TGTGCCTGGAGTCTATATTCCGGGACTAGCCTCTACAATGAGCAGTTCTTC. This sequence joins TRBV30 and TRBJ2-1; 9 bases match TRBD2. The CDR3 spans 17 residues. Trimming at V came to 2 bases and at J to 3 bases, leaving 11 bases not matched to a gene. CDR1 is GTSNPN and CDR2 is SVGIG in the germline V gene (reference sequence).

The chain combines TRBV5-8 with TRBJ2-1; maybe TRBD2 (5 bases). Germline CDR1 is SGHTS and CDR2 is YDEGEE. This CDR3 has 14 amino acids. The V gene lost 4 bases and the J gene lost 10 bases, with 18 bases spanning the gap. In nucleotides, the CDR3 is TGTGCCAGCAGCGTGGCCTGGCCTGAGGGAGAGCAGTTCTTC. It translates to CASSVAWPEGEQFF.

The chain couples TRBV9 to TRBJ2-7; 7 positions agree with TRBD2. Trimming cost V 0 bases and J 4 bases; bases outside gene matches: 10. Germline CDR1 and CDR2: SGDLS and YYNGEE. CDR3 size: 16 residues. The CDR3 DNA reads TGTGCCAGCAGCGTAGGAGGAAGCGGGATGGGATACGAGCAGTACTTC. Translation gives CASSVGGSGMGYEQYF.

This chain uses TRBV7-2 with TRBJ2-7; weak D call: TRBD1 (6 bases). Trimming removed 5 bases from V and 0 bases from J, with 14 bases in between. This CDR3 is 15 amino acids long. Germline loops: CDR1 SGHTA, CDR2 FQGNSA. CDR3 sequence: CASSRTALASYEQYF. In DNA, the CDR3 is TGTGCCAGCAGCCGGACAGCCTTGGCCTCCTACGAGCAGTACTTC. The entire variable domain, with the rest obtained from reference TRBV7-2 and TRBJ2-7, is as follows: GAGVSQSPSNKVTEKGKDVELRCDPISGHTALYWYRQSLGQGLEFLIYFQGNSAPDKSGLPSDRFSAERTGGSVSTLTIQRTQQEDSAVYLCASSRTALASYEQYFGPGTRLTVT.

This sequence joins TRBV28 and TRBJ1-2; D possibly corresponds to TRBD1 (6 bases). The V gene's germline CDR1 is MDHEN and CDR2 SYDVKM. Trimming took 10 bases from V and 5 from J, leaving 23 bases between them. The CDR3 covers 15 residues. Written as DNA, the CDR3 is TGTGCCAAACCGTTCCCAGGGGACGGCTTATATGGCTACACCTTC. Translated: CAKPFPGDGLYGYTF.